A selection of T cell receptor beta chains follows, all from one sample in a study of T cell responses to AZD1222 COVID-19 vaccine. The method was immunoSEQ multiplex PCR; TCRdb's version includes in-frame clones alone and lacks a portion of them. In the table there are around 100,000 clones, 88% of which are singletons. The sample consisted of peripheral blood, taken on day 0 of AZD1222 vaccination. These receptors were taken from an adult in good health. The CDR3 runs from the conserved cysteine through the conserved F or W. Each record gives: CDR3 DNA, CDR3 protein, V gene, CDR3 length, clone size, D gene, J gene. A D gene is named only where the DNA matches it firmly. Size values are once, few and many counts, or a class for expanded clones, and some rows have none.

CDR3nt: TGTGCCAGTAGTATGAAGGGGGTAGGTACTGAAGCTTTCTTT; CDR3aa: CASSMKGVGTEAFF; v_gene: TRBV19; len: 14; abundance: few; d_gene: NA; j_gene: TRBJ1-1
CDR3nt: TGTGCCACCAGCAGAGATCGTGGATTCGAAGAACTGTTTTTT; CDR3aa: CATSRDRGFEELFF; v_gene: TRBV15; len: 14; abundance: NA; d_gene: NA; j_gene: TRBJ1-4
CDR3nt: TGTGCCAGCAGAATGAACGCCGGGGAGCTGTTTTTT; CDR3aa: CASRMNAGELFF; v_gene: TRBV27; len: 12; abundance: once; d_gene: NA; j_gene: TRBJ2-2
CDR3nt: TGTGCCAGCTTCGAGCGGGAAGGTAATGAGCAGTTCTTC; CDR3aa: CASFEREGNEQFF; v_gene: TRBV2; len: 13; abundance: NA; d_gene: TRBD2; j_gene: TRBJ2-1
CDR3nt: TGTGCCGCGCGCCTCAAGGGGGATCCTCGCGATGAGCAGTTCTTC; CDR3aa: CAARLKGDPRDEQFF; v_gene: TRBV19; len: 15; abundance: once; d_gene: NA; j_gene: TRBJ2-1
CDR3nt: TGTGCCAGCAGCGTAGCCCCGGACAGGGAGAACACTGAAGCTTTCTTT; CDR3aa: CASSVAPDRENTEAFF; v_gene: TRBV9; len: 16; abundance: NA; d_gene: TRBD1; j_gene: TRBJ1-1
CDR3nt: TGCGCCAGCAGCCAAGTTTGGACAGTGAACACTGAAGCTTTCTTT; CDR3aa: CASSQVWTVNTEAFF; v_gene: TRBV4-1; len: 15; abundance: NA; d_gene: NA; j_gene: TRBJ1-1
CDR3nt: TGTGCCAGCAGTCGATACAGGGGGAACACTGAAGCTTTCTTT; CDR3aa: CASSRYRGNTEAFF; v_gene: TRBV28; len: 14; abundance: NA; d_gene: TRBD1; j_gene: TRBJ1-1
CDR3nt: TGTGCCACCCTCGGGACGGGCACTGAAGCTTTCTTT; CDR3aa: CATLGTGTEAFF; v_gene: TRBV10-3; len: 12; abundance: NA; d_gene: NA; j_gene: TRBJ1-1
CDR3nt: TGTGCCAGCAGCTTGGGGGCAGGGGGCAGCGGGGAGCTGTTTTTT; CDR3aa: CASSLGAGGSGELFF; v_gene: TRBV5-6; len: 15; abundance: NA; d_gene: TRBD1; j_gene: TRBJ2-2
CDR3nt: TGTGCCAGCTCACCAGGGTTTTTTGGGACTGAAGCTTTCTTT; CDR3aa: CASSPGFFGTEAFF; v_gene: TRBV18; len: 14; abundance: NA; d_gene: NA; j_gene: TRBJ1-1
CDR3nt: TGCGCCAGCAGCCGTATTAGGGGGGAGCAGTTCTTC; CDR3aa: CASSRIRGEQFF; v_gene: TRBV4-3; len: 12; abundance: once; d_gene: NA; j_gene: TRBJ2-1
CDR3nt: TGTGCCAGCCGTAGGACAGGGCGCAATCAGCCCCAGCATTTT; CDR3aa: CASRRTGRNQPQHF; v_gene: TRBV6-5; len: 14; abundance: NA; d_gene: TRBD1; j_gene: TRBJ1-5
CDR3nt: TGTGCCAGCAGCCTAAGGCGTCCCGGGACAGGGACCCATAGCAATCAGCCCCAGCATTTT; CDR3aa: CASSLRRPGTGTHSNQPQHF; v_gene: TRBV4-2; len: 20; abundance: NA; d_gene: TRBD1; j_gene: TRBJ1-5
CDR3nt: TGTGCCAGCAGTTATTACCCCAGGGACACTGAAGCTTTCTTT; CDR3aa: CASSYYPRDTEAFF; v_gene: TRBV7-2; len: 14; abundance: NA; d_gene: NA; j_gene: TRBJ1-1
CDR3nt: TGTGCCAGCAGCTTAGGTTGGGGCACACATGGCTACACCTTC; CDR3aa: CASSLGWGTHGYTF; v_gene: TRBV7-2; len: 14; abundance: NA; d_gene: NA; j_gene: TRBJ1-2
CDR3nt: TGTGCCAGCAGCGCTGTTCCAGGGTTTCCTGAAGCTTTCTTT; CDR3aa: CASSAVPGFPEAFF; v_gene: TRBV5-8; len: 14; abundance: NA; d_gene: NA; j_gene: TRBJ1-1
CDR3nt: TGTGCCAGCAGCCGAGGGGCACCTTACAATGAGCAGTTCTTC; CDR3aa: CASSRGAPYNEQFF; v_gene: TRBV3-1/TRBV3-2; len: 14; abundance: NA; d_gene: NA; j_gene: TRBJ2-1
CDR3nt: TGTGCCAGCAGGGGGACAGGGGGCGATGAGCAGTTCTTC; CDR3aa: CASRGTGGDEQFF; v_gene: TRBV2; len: 13; abundance: NA; d_gene: TRBD1; j_gene: TRBJ2-1